One and the same sample provided the 23 T cell receptor beta chains below, sequenced in a study of cytomegalovirus exposure and HLA in healthy donors (dated by TCRdb to 2017 to 2019). Library preparation employed the immunoSEQ multiplex PCR assay. A mixture of 60 forward primers for TCR Vbeta segments and 13 reverse primers for TCR Jbeta segments was used in the multiplex PCR. TCRdb carries this immuneACCESS record with in-frame sequences only. Its versions omit some clonotypes, under half of them owing to an unresolved V gene in the studies checked, with the rest unexplained. The sample's records list 40,000 to 45,000 clones. Under 2% of the sample is held by the ten biggest clonotypes. Input material: PBMCs. The receptors originated from a woman between 25 and 40 years old in good health and CMV-seronegative.

The V call is TRBV30, the J call TRBJ2-5, with a weak D call TRBD2 (5 bases). With 3 bases removed from V and 1 base from J, the gap between germline ends came to 9 bases. CDR1 and CDR2 from the germline V gene are GTSNPN and SVGIG (reference sequence). This CDR3 has 13 residues. In DNA, the CDR3 is TGTGCCTGGAGACAAGCGGTCCAAGAGACCCAGTACTTC. It translates to CAWRQAVQETQYF.

The chain is built from TRBV18 and TRBJ2-7; 11 bases are shared with TRBD1. Trimming cost V 6 bases and J 4 bases; bases outside gene matches: 5. CDR1 and CDR2 from the germline V gene are KGHSH and LQKENI. CDR3 length: 14 amino acids. Here the CDR3 DNA reads TGTGCCAGCTCCAACCGGGACAGGGGGTACGAGCAGTACTTC. Translating it yields CASSNRDRGYEQYF.

The genes are TRBV7-9 and TRBJ2-7; 8 nucleotides line up with TRBD1. The CDR3 spans 13 residues. Germline trimming cut 8 bases from V and 3 bases from J; bases unmatched to any gene: 6. Looked up from germline, CDR1 is SEHNR and CDR2 is FQNEAQ (reference sequence). The CDR3 loop reads CASLLTGDYEQYF. The CDR3 DNA sequence: TGTGCCAGCCTCTTGACAGGGGACTACGAGCAGTACTTC.

This chain uses TRBV4-3 with TRBJ2-7; D is unclear. This CDR3 has 14 residues. V lost 1 base to trimming and J lost 2 bases, with 9 bases between them. Germline CDR1 is LGHNA and CDR2 is YSLEER. CDR3 residues: CASSQVFGAYEQYF. The DNA for the CDR3 is TGCGCCAGCAGCCAAGTCTTCGGTGCCTACGAGCAGTACTTC.

The V gene is TRBV7-2, the J gene TRBJ2-1, with 13 bases that match TRBD2. V gave up 5 bases and J gave up 11 bases; unmatched junction bases: 9. The CDR3 totals 15 residues. Germline assignment: CDR1 SGHTA and CDR2 FQGNSA. The CDR3 is CASSPSTSGRPKQFF. For the CDR3, the DNA is TGTGCCAGCAGCCCCTCGACTAGCGGGAGGCCCAAGCAGTTCTTC.

This chain links TRBV6-6 with TRBJ1-2, with 8 bases aligning to TRBD1. The CDR3 consists of 14 residues. After removal of 10 bases from V and 2 bases from J, the junction contained 9 bases not matched to a gene. Germline CDR1 and CDR2: MNHNY and SVGAGI (reference sequence). CDR3 residues: CAMQDTGGNYGYTF. DNA for the CDR3: TGTGCCATGCAAGACACAGGGGGAAACTATGGCTACACCTTC.

The chain has TRBV6-5 and TRBJ2-1; maybe TRBD2 (6 bases). CDR1 and CDR2 from the germline V gene are MNHEY and SVGAGI. Trimming took off 5 bases at V and 7 bases at J, with 18 bases between the two ends. The CDR3 length is 15 residues. The CDR3 is CASSPGTGVRNEQFF. DNA of the CDR3: TGTGCCAGCAGTCCCGGGACGGGGGTTCGAAATGAGCAGTTCTTC.

J is TRBJ1-1 and V is TRBV2; 9 bases agree with TRBD1. The CDR3 is made up of 14 amino acids. The germline gives CDR1 SNHLY, CDR2 FYNNEI. V lost 6 bases to trimming and J lost 4 bases; unmatched junction nucleotides: 6. The CDR3 reads CASRDRGVGTEAFF. CDR3 coding DNA: TGTGCCAGCAGGGACAGGGGAGTGGGCACTGAAGCTTTCTTT.

The rearrangement links TRBV4-1 to TRBJ2-7; the D gene is possibly TRBD2 (5 bases). Germline CDR1 reads MGHRA; CDR2 reads YSYEKL. The V and J ends lost 1 base and 3 bases respectively, with 7 bases between them. The CDR3 is 13 amino acids. CDR3 sequence (DNA): TGCGCCAGCAGCCAAGGAGGGAGCTACGAGCAGTACTTC. Protein product: CASSQGGSYEQYF.

This sequence joins TRBV5-3 and TRBJ1-5; 7 bases are shared with TRBD1. TRBV5-3 is sorted into the ORF group, with uncertain function. V lost 4 bases and J lost 0; bases outside the gene matches: 4. The length of the CDR3 is 15 residues. The CDR3 spells CARSLDRDSNQPQHF. The CDR3 DNA sequence: TGTGCCAGAAGCCTCGACAGGGATAGCAATCAGCCCCAGCATTTT.

The chain joins TRBV5-1 to TRBJ2-1; 7 bases match TRBD2. There are 15 residues in the CDR3. V was pared by 0 bases and J by 5 bases, with 5 bases of the junction left unmatched. The V gene's germline CDR1 is SGHRS and CDR2 YFSETQ. The CDR3 reads CASSLVVREDNEQFF. CDR3 nucleotides: TGCGCCAGCAGCTTGGTGGTCCGGGAGGACAATGAGCAGTTCTTC.

The rearrangement uses TRBV11-2 and TRBJ2-5; TRBD2 matches 11 bases. Germline-derived CDR1 and CDR2 are SGHAT and FQNNGV. The V segment lost 4 bases and the J segment 5 bases; nucleotides outside the gene matches: 3. This CDR3 is 14 amino acids long. Here the CDR3 reads CASSSIAGGETQYF. Written as DNA, the CDR3 is TGTGCCAGCAGCTCGATAGCGGGAGGGGAGACCCAGTACTTC.

The chain joins TRBV18 to TRBJ1-1; D is ambiguous. CDR3 length: 15 amino acids. The germline V and J ends were trimmed by 3 bases and 0 bases, with 11 bases remaining between them. From germline, CDR1 is KGHSH and CDR2 LQKENI. CDR3 nucleotides: TGTGCCAGCTCACCGCTCGACTTCTTGAACACTGAAGCTTTCTTT. Protein product: CASSPLDFLNTEAFF. Together with reference TRBV18 and TRBJ1-1, the CDR3 gives the full variable domain: NAGVMQNPRHLVRRRGQEARLRCSPMKGHSHVYWYRQLPEEGLKFMVYLQKENIIDESGMPKERFSAEFPKEGPSILRIQQVVRGDSAAYFCASSPLDFLNTEAFFGQGTRLTVV.

The chain employs TRBV27 and TRBJ1-2; 7 bases are a match to TRBD1. With 5 bases clipped from V and 1 base from J, the junction kept 4 bases outside the gene matches. The CDR3 length is 14 residues. Germline-derived CDR1 and CDR2 are MNHEY and SMNVEV (reference sequence). Here the CDR3 reads CASSPWDSNYGYTF. CDR3 bases: TGTGCCAGCAGTCCATGGGACAGTAACTATGGCTACACCTTC.

The genes are TRBV6-5 and TRBJ2-7; 10 bases match TRBD1. Losses at the gene ends were 4 bases for V and 6 bases for J; bases not matched to a gene: 12. The CDR3 runs 16 residues. The germline V gene encodes CDR1 MNHEY and CDR2 SVGAGI. The CDR3 coding sequence is TGTGCCAGCAGTTTCGACCCGGGACAGGGGAGCTCCGAGCAGTACTTC. It yields the protein CASSFDPGQGSSEQYF.

The V call is TRBV19, the J call TRBJ2-3; no clear D gene. The CDR3 extends over 13 amino acids. Germline loops: CDR1 LNHDA, CDR2 SQIVND (reference sequence). The V end was cut by 8 bases, the J end by 0 bases, with 9 bases between. In nucleotides, the CDR3 is TGTGCCAGTTCCGTAACTAGCACAGATACGCAGTATTTT. It encodes CASSVTSTDTQYF.

V and J are TRBV6-5 and TRBJ2-2; a weak D match, TRBD1 (5 bases). The CDR3 covers 16 residues. V was clipped by 6 bases and J by 7 bases, with 21 bases between them. CDR1 and CDR2 from the germline V gene are MNHEY and SVGAGI. In DNA, the CDR3 is TGTGCCAGCAGATACACCTCGACAGTTGCGGTCGGGGAGCTGTTTTTT. Protein sequence: CASRYTSTVAVGELFF.

J is TRBJ2-7 and V is TRBV11-2, with TRBD1 as a possible D gene (5 bases). Germline V gives CDR1 SGHAT, CDR2 FQNNGV. The ends were cut back, 1 base at V and 3 bases at J, with 13 bases in the middle. The CDR3 is made up of 15 amino acids. The CDR3 DNA follows: TGTGCCAGCAGCTTAGCCTGGCAGGGATACTACGAGCAGTACTTC. It encodes CASSLAWQGYYEQYF.

V gene TRBV7-3 combines with J gene TRBJ2-3; 7 nucleotides match TRBD1. This CDR3 spans 15 amino acids. With V trimmed by 5 bases and J by 5 bases, 10 bases remained unmatched. The germline V gene encodes CDR1 SGHTA and CDR2 FQGTGA. CDR3 sequence reads: CASSTTPGGGDTQYF. CDR3 bases: TGTGCCAGCAGCACTACTCCAGGGGGTGGAGATACGCAGTATTTT.

The chain uses TRBV2 and TRBJ1-4; D gene unclear. Per the germline V gene, CDR1 is SNHLY and CDR2 is FYNNEI. The V gene lost 3 bases and the J gene lost 5 bases, with 10 bases spanning the gap. The CDR3 runs 14 residues. In DNA, the CDR3 is TGTGCCAGCAGTGAGAGGGCTGTAAATGAAAAACTGTTTTTT. Encoded protein: CASSERAVNEKLFF.

The chain combines TRBV30 with TRBJ2-2; D might be TRBD2 (6 bases). V was clipped by 2 bases and J by 6 bases, with 10 bases between them. The CDR3 runs to 13 residues. Germline values: CDR1 GTSNPN, CDR2 SVGIG (reference sequence). CDR3 sequence reads: CAWSLRRAGELFF. CDR3 DNA: TGTGCCTGGAGTCTGAGGAGGGCCGGGGAGCTGTTTTTT.

This chain uses TRBV29-1 with TRBJ1-1; tentatively, D is TRBD1 (5 bases). The CDR3 spans 13 residues. Trimming removed 4 bases at V and 1 base at J, with 10 bases between. Germline V gene sequence: CDR1 SQVTM, CDR2 ANQGSEA. The CDR3 DNA reads as TGCAGCGTTGGGGAGGGGCCGAACACTGAAGCTTTCTTT. This translates into CSVGEGPNTEAFF.

The rearrangement links TRBV4-1 to TRBJ1-1; 7 bases are a match to TRBD1. After removal of 1 base from V and 7 bases from J, the junction contained 12 bases not matched to a gene. This CDR3 is built from 16 residues. Germline CDR1 is MGHRA and CDR2 is YSYEKL. CDR3: CASSQGPLRGEGEAFF. In nucleotides, the CDR3 is TGCGCCAGCAGCCAAGGGCCCCTCAGGGGGGAAGGTGAAGCTTTCTTT.